This TCR beta chain appears in the sequencing data of a study of OX40 agonist ivuxolimab in advanced cancers. Regarding the research as a whole: Ivuxolimab was a fully human IgG2 agonistic monoclonal antibody targeting the costimulatory receptor OX40 (CD134). Intravenous ivuxolimab was administered to patients every 2 weeks at six dose levels: 0.01, 0.1, 0.3, 1.5, 3 and 10 mg/kg. Among the approximately 50 dose-escalation patients, some 19 had hepatocellular carcinoma, about 15 melanoma, 9 renal cell carcinoma and 9 head and neck cancer. In the dose-escalation cohort, approximately 82% of patients were male, and the mean age was approximately 60 years with a range of 23 to 79. Prior anti-PD-1, anti-PD-L1 or anti-CTLA-4 therapy was permitted, and checkpoint inhibitors had been received by 40% to 50% of dose-escalation patients. Three dose-escalation patients achieved partial responses, one with hepatocellular carcinoma and two with cutaneous melanoma. The point of sequencing TCRbeta in the periphery was to test whether ivuxolimab changed TCR sequence diversity and drove clonal T-cell expansion. The paper covers the monotherapy dose-escalation part of the phase I ivuxolimab trial, which included N = 52 patients.

Beyond this particular receptor, the publication reports: Partial responders in the 0.1-3.0 mg/kg groups had among the lowest normalized peripheral clonal expansion, especially among CD8+ T cells. Low levels of normalized T-cell clonal expansion were also seen in some patients who did not respond. Antigen specificity was not determined for the clonally expanded peripheral T cells. At doses of 0.1 to 3.0 mg/kg, clonal expansion of both CD4+ and CD8+ T cells in blood was seen between baseline and week 6. After ivuxolimab, more expanded clones were found on average in CD8+ T cells than in CD4+ T cells.

The trial excluded patients who had a history of autoimmune disease or who were on systemic immunosuppression. In every dose cohort, peripheral blood was drawn for TCR sequencing at baseline, cycle 4 day 1, and cycle 7 day 1. The samples were taken from a phase I, first-in-human, multicenter, open-label dose-escalation trial of ivuxolimab. Adults with locally advanced or metastatic head and neck squamous cell, hepatocellular, melanoma or renal cell carcinoma were enrolled in the trial. Before TCR sequencing, CD4+ T cells and CD8+ T cells were sorted from peripheral blood as separate populations. Genomic DNA was isolated from the sorted cells so that the TCRbeta CDR3 region could be sequenced. The immunoSEQ Assay was used to sequence the TCRbeta CDR3 regions. In its TCRdb copy, this immuneACCESS table keeps in-frame sequences only and misses some clones. Where compared with another copy, unresolved V genes explain less than half of these, and the others have no known cause. Here the sample has fewer than 80,000 clones; roughly 80% occur a single time. Of the sample, around 3.3% is held by the ten largest clones.

As regards this clone: This receptor's antigen is unknown. No much larger clone is present one base from it, and per-base qualities are unavailable.

The material sequenced was CD4+ or CD8+ T cells sorted from blood, taken in a trial of the OX40 agonist ivuxolimab. The clonotype was recovered from an adult with an advanced solid tumor such as melanoma, head and neck, liver or kidney cancer.

The CDR3 sequence is CAWSEAGGGSYEQYF. The nucleotide sequence is given as TGTGCCTGGAGTGAGGCCGGCGGGGGCTCCTACGAGCAGTACTTC. This chain joins TRBV30 to TRBJ2-7; 7 bases in between match TRBD2. There are 15 amino acids in the CDR3, from cysteine to phenylalanine inclusive. Just CDR3 DNA is preserved here, 45 bases in frame from base 1. In the germline V gene (reference sequence), CDR1 corresponds to GTSNPN and CDR2 to SVGIG. V lost 1 base and J lost 0 bases, and the count of bases not matched to a germline gene is 6.